The present TCR beta chain was sequenced within a study of T cell responses to AZD1222 COVID-19 vaccine. Looking at the study overall: Pooling of second doses given at about 4 or about 12 weeks was done. Study-level results: Baseline serostatus was positive in only six AZD1222 recipients. Repertoire sampling was restricted to post-peak T cell response timepoints. Increases in Spike-specific TCR breadth and depth were seen after two AZD1222 doses.

Profiling relied on immunoSEQ multiplex PCR, and the TCRdb table lists in-frame clones only, not all of them. The sample includes more than 110,000 clones, approximately 94% of them seen just once. A word on this clone: What it binds is not known.

Germline CDR1 and CDR2: SEHNR and FQNEAQ (reference sequence). The ends were cut back, 4 bases at V and 0 bases at J, with 4 bases in the middle. This CDR3 comprises 13 residues. This rearrangement joins TRBV7-9 to TRBJ1-5; D remains unclear. Sequencing used peripheral blood, obtained on day 0 of AZD1222 vaccination. The clonotype originates from an adult in good health. CDR3 sequence (DNA): TGTGCCAGCAGCTGGGATAGCAATCAGCCCCAGCATTTT. The encoded protein is CASSWDSNQPQHF.